What follows describes a single TCR beta chain. With 60 Vbeta and 13 Jbeta primers, the PCR was carried out. The method was immunoSEQ multiplex PCR; TCRdb's version includes in-frame clones alone and lacks a portion of them. The sample lists about 76,000 clones; approximately 70% were seen once. The V and J ends lost 0 bases and 3 bases respectively, with 13 bases between them. CDR3 length equals 16 residues. Germline V gene data show CDR1 as SGHTA and CDR2 as FQGNSA. The sample is drawn from a study of cytomegalovirus exposure and HLA in healthy donors. The rearrangement links TRBV7-2 to TRBJ2-3, with D possibly being TRBD2 (5 bases). The sequence came from a man in his sixties in good health and CMV-seropositive. Sequenced material: PBMCs. The CDR3 region has the DNA TGTGCCAGCAGCTTAGCTCCGAGCGGAGGTACAGATACGCAGTATTTT. Protein product: CASSLAPSGGTDTQYF.